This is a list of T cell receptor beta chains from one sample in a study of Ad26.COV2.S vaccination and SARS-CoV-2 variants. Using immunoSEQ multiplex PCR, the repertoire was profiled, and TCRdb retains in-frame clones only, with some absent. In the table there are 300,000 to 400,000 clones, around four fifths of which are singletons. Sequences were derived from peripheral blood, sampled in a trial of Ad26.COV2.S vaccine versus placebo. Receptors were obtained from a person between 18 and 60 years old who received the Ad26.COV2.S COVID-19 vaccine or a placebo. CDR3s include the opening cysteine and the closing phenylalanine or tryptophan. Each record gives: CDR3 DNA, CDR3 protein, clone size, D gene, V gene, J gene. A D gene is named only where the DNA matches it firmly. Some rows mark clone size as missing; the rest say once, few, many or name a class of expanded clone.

TGTGCCAGCAGCAGGGATACTTGGACAGGGGCCAACGTCCTGACTTTC	CASSRDTWTGANVLTF	NA	NA	TRBV11-2	TRBJ2-6
TGTGCCACCAAGCAAGGGGCTGAGCAGTTCTTC	CATKQGAEQFF	NA	NA	TRBV24-1	TRBJ2-1
TGTGCCAGCAGTGAGCGGGGGGGCACAGATACGCAGTATTTT	CASSERGGTDTQYF	NA	TRBD2	TRBV6-4	TRBJ2-3
TGTGCCAGCGGGTACAGATATCAAGAGACCCAGTACTTC	CASGYRYQETQYF	NA	NA	TRBV2	TRBJ2-5
TGTGCCAGCAGTACCCAGGGGAAATTGGAAAAACTGTTTTTT	CASSTQGKLEKLFF	NA	NA	TRBV6-5	TRBJ1-4
TGTGCCAGCAGCCCCGCTCCCTTAGCACAGGGGTCGATCGGGGACACTGAAGCTTTCTTT	CASSPAPLAQGSIGDTEAFF	NA	TRBD1	TRBV4-2	TRBJ1-1
TGTGCCTGGAGGGGCGGGACTGAGAGCTCCTACGAGCAGTACTTC	CAWRGGTESSYEQYF	NA	NA	TRBV30	TRBJ2-7
TGTGCCAGCAAATCAGACAGGGGTGGCGCAGAGACCCAGTACTTC	CASKSDRGGAETQYF	once	TRBD1	TRBV2	TRBJ2-5
TGTGCCAGCAGTGGAGCCAACCTCCAGGGAGCTTTCTTT	CASSGANLQGAFF	once	NA	TRBV2	TRBJ1-1
TGTGCCAGCAGTGAATCCTTGGGGGGTCGGTACAATGAGCAGTTCTTC	CASSESLGGRYNEQFF	few	NA	TRBV6-1	TRBJ2-1
TGTGCCAGCAGCGTAGGTGTCGGGCACACTGAAGCTTTCTTT	CASSVGVGHTEAFF	NA	NA	TRBV9	TRBJ1-1
TGCGCCAGCAGCTCATGGGACAGTACCAATCAGCCCCAGCATTTT	CASSSWDSTNQPQHF	NA	TRBD1	TRBV4-1	TRBJ1-5
TGTGCCAGCAGTGGTGCCGTCCGCGGGACATTGTCTAGCACAGATACGCAGTATTTT	CASSGAVRGTLSSTDTQYF	NA	NA	TRBV2	TRBJ2-3
TGTGCCAGCAGCCAAGCGGGGCGCCAAATGTATGGCTACACCTTC	CASSQAGRQMYGYTF	NA	NA	TRBV3-1/TRBV3-2	TRBJ1-2
TGTGCCAGCAGCAAAGCCCCAGTTTTAGATGGCAATCAGCCCCAGCATTTT	CASSKAPVLDGNQPQHF	NA	NA	TRBV21-1	TRBJ1-5